Each of the 17 T cell receptor beta chains below was sequenced from the same sample in a study of OX40 agonist ivuxolimab in advanced cancers. Profiled with immunoSEQ multiplex PCR; TCRdb holds only in-frame clones, not every one. The sample lists more than 45,000 clones; over 80% were seen once. Sequenced material: CD4+ or CD8+ T cells sorted from blood, taken in a trial of the OX40 agonist ivuxolimab. The source of these receptors is an adult with an advanced solid tumor such as melanoma, head and neck, liver or kidney cancer.

The chain has TRBV27 and TRBJ2-2; D is ambiguous. Per the germline V gene, CDR1 is MNHEY and CDR2 is SMNVEV (reference sequence). CDR3 length equals 15 residues. Trimming cost V 3 bases and J 8 bases, with 16 bases left between them. The CDR3 is CASSLTTPIPGELFF. CDR3 bases: TGTGCCAGCAGTTTGACGACTCCTATCCCAGGGGAGCTGTTTTTT.

V is TRBV10-3 and J is TRBJ2-3; D unclear. CDR3 length: 14 residues. From germline, CDR1 is ENHRY and CDR2 SYGVKD. Trimming removed 6 bases from V and 0 bases from J, with 10 bases in between. CDR3 bases: TGTGCCATCAGGGCCATTTCTAGCACAGATACGCAGTATTTT. Protein sequence: CAIRAISSTDTQYF.

About this clone itself: A read error may account for a junction end that differs from germline. V is TRBV19 and J is TRBJ1-1, with TRBD1 matching 10 bases. The CDR3 has 17 residues. CDR1 is LNHDA and CDR2 is SQIVND in the germline V gene (reference sequence). The CDR3 reads CASSIPGTGVGNTKAFF. In nucleotides, the CDR3 is TGTGCCAGTAGTATCCCCGGGACAGGGGTAGGGAACACTAAAGCTTTCTTT.

V and J are TRBV9 and TRBJ2-1; 11 bases match TRBD2. CDR1 and CDR2 (germline): SGDLS, YYNGEE. V shed 0 bases, J shed 4 bases, and the junction held 3 bases outside the gene matches. The CDR3 is 16 residues long. The CDR3 region has the DNA TGTGCCAGCAGCGTAGCTAGACTAGCGGGGTACAATGAGCAGTTCTTC. Protein product: CASSVARLAGYNEQFF.

The V and J genes are TRBV30 and TRBJ2-1; 7 bases fit TRBD2. V was pared by 3 bases and J by 0 bases, with 14 bases of the junction left unmatched. CDR1 and CDR2 from the germline V gene are GTSNPN and SVGIG (reference sequence). This CDR3 comprises 18 residues. CDR3 sequence reads: CAWRVLTPAGSSYNEQFF. CDR3 nucleotides: TGTGCCTGGAGGGTCCTCACTCCAGCGGGGAGCTCCTACAATGAGCAGTTCTTC.

This chain joins TRBV19 and TRBJ1-5, with 9 bases matching TRBD1. Germline assignment: CDR1 LNHDA and CDR2 SQIVND (reference sequence). The trim removed 6 bases at V and 4 bases at J, leaving 7 bases unmatched. The CDR3 extends over 15 amino acids. Here the CDR3 DNA reads TGTGCCAGTAGGGACAGGGGAGTCGGTAATCAGCCCCAGCATTTT. Its translation is CASRDRGVGNQPQHF. The whole variable domain, filled in from reference TRBV19 and TRBJ1-5, reads DGGITQSPKYLFRKEGQNVTLSCEQNLNHDAMYWYRQDPGQGLRLIYYSQIVNDFQKGDIAEGYSVSREKKESFPLTVTSAQKNPTAFYLCASRDRGVGNQPQHFGDGTRLSIL.

The CDR3 sequence is CASSPRGPNTEAFF. In DNA form, the CDR3 reads TGTGCCAGCAGTCCTAGGGGGCCGAACACTGAAGCTTTCTTT. The chain recombines TRBV6-6 with TRBJ1-1, with 7 bases aligning to TRBD1. Per germline, CDR1 MNHNY and CDR2 SVGAGI (reference sequence). Unmatched junction bases numbered 4, after V lost 5 bases and J lost 1 base. The CDR3 runs 14 residues.

For the CDR3, the DNA is TGTGCCAGCAGATCGACACCCCGCTCTGGGGCCAACGTCCTGACTTTC. This sequence encodes CASRSTPRSGANVLTF. The chain couples TRBV11-1 to TRBJ2-6; no reliable D call. The ends were cut back, 6 bases at V and 0 bases at J, with 12 bases in the middle. Germline lookup yields CDR1 SGHAT and CDR2 FQDESV (reference sequence). CDR3 length: 16 amino acids.

The chain recombines TRBV2 with TRBJ2-1, with D perhaps TRBD2 (6 bases). Trimming removed 3 bases from V and 4 bases from J, with 13 bases in between. The CDR3 is 15 amino acids. CDR1 SNHLY and CDR2 FYNNEI come from the germline V gene. The CDR3 DNA sequence: TGTGCCAGCAGTGACGGCGGAGGGGTTTACAATGAGCAGTTCTTC. The encoded protein is CASSDGGGVYNEQFF.

This clone was detected once. This chain joins TRBV28 and TRBJ2-4, with D tentatively TRBD2 (7 bases). The CDR3 totals 17 residues. V was cut by 4 bases and J by 2 bases, with 18 bases left in between. Germline CDR1 MDHEN, CDR2 SYDVKM. CDR3 loop: CASSSPLRGGTKNIQYF. As DNA, the CDR3 is TGTGCCAGCAGTTCACCACTGAGGGGGGGGACCAAAAACATTCAGTACTTC.

V and J are TRBV28 and TRBJ1-1; D is unclear. The CDR3 runs 14 residues. The ends were cut back, 8 bases at V and 1 base at J, with 14 bases in the middle. CDR1 is MDHEN, CDR2 SYDVKM, per germline. The CDR3 nucleotides read TGTGCCAGCCCCCCTTCCGGGGAGAACACTGAAGCTTTCTTT. It is translated as CASPPSGENTEAFF.

The chain has TRBV6-5 and TRBJ2-7; D perhaps matches TRBD1 (6 bases). Trimming cost V 2 bases and J 7 bases, with 12 bases left between them. This CDR3 has 13 residues. Germline lookup yields CDR1 MNHEY and CDR2 SVGAGI. In DNA form, the CDR3 reads TGTGCCAGCAGTTACGGGGGTAGGGGGGAGCAGTACTTC. Translated, it gives CASSYGGRGEQYF.

This clone is a singleton in its sample. V and J are TRBV7-2 and TRBJ2-7; D is perhaps TRBD2 (5 bases). In germline, CDR1 is SGHTA, CDR2 FQGNSA. V was cut by 5 bases and J by 2 bases, with 13 bases left in between. The CDR3 has 14 amino acids. Written as DNA, the CDR3 is TGTGCCAGCAGCCCCGGAGGCTCCGCCTACGAGCAGTACTTC. It translates to CASSPGGSAYEQYF.

The V and J genes are TRBV6-4 and TRBJ2-7; D perhaps matches TRBD1 (6 bases). CDR1 MRHNA and CDR2 SNTAGT come from the germline V gene. CDR3 length: 13 amino acids. Trimming removed 6 bases from V and 3 bases from J, with 12 bases in between. CDR3 nucleotide sequence: TGTGCCAGCAGCCCAGGGGTTCGCTACGAGCAGTACTTC. Translating gives CASSPGVRYEQYF.

The CDR3 spells CSVEDREYTNTGELFF. CDR3 DNA sequence: TGCAGCGTCGAGGACAGGGAGTACACGAACACCGGGGAGCTGTTTTTT. The genes are TRBV29-1 and TRBJ2-2, with TRBD1 matching 8 bases. The CDR3 loop spans 16 amino acids. CDR1 is SQVTM and CDR2 is ANQGSEA in the germline V gene. J gave up 0 bases and V 6 bases, and 9 bases lay outside the gene matches.

The V and J genes are TRBV4-2 and TRBJ1-4; D unresolved. CDR3 length equals 14 residues. V gave up 1 base and J gave up 7 bases, with 10 bases separating them. The V gene's germline CDR1 is LGHNA and CDR2 YNFKEQ. CDR3 in DNA: TGTGCCAGCAGCCAAGGCCAGACCACTGAAAAACTGTTTTTT. It is translated as CASSQGQTTEKLFF.

The chain employs TRBV28 and TRBJ1-4; the D is unclear. With 2 bases removed from V and 0 bases from J, the gap between germline ends came to 7 bases. CDR3 size: 15 residues. The germline V gene encodes CDR1 MDHEN and CDR2 SYDVKM. The DNA of the CDR3 is TGTGCCAGCAGTTTAGTCGGGGCAACTAATGAAAAACTGTTTTTT. This gives the protein CASSLVGATNEKLFF.